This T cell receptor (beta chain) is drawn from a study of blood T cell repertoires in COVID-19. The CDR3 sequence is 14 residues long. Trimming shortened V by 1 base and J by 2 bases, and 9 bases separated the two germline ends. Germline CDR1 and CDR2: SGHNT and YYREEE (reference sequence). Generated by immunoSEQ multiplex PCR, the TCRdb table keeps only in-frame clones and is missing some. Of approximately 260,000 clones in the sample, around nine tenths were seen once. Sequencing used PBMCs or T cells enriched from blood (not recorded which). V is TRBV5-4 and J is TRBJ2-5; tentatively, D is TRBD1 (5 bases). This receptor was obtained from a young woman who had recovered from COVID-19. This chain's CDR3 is CASSLRQIQETQYF. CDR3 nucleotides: TGTGCCAGCAGCTTGAGACAGATTCAAGAGACCCAGTACTTC.